These 28 T cell receptor beta chains came from one sample sequenced in a study of Tregs in tolerant kidney transplant recipients. Related graft donors supplied nonmyeloablative bone marrow transplants, and mixed chimerism was transient. Clones were read by immunoSEQ multiplex PCR, and TCRdb kept only the in-frame ones, dropping some. The sample holds 12,000 to 15,000 clones. The sample consisted of CD4+ T cells from blood (PBMCs), taken 12 months after the transplant. These receptors were collected from a human patient who received a combined kidney and bone marrow transplant. Some T cells may be graft donor cells.

In regard to this clone: Sequencing ends 3 residues short of the CDR3 end; the germline J gene provides the rest. V gene TRBV20-1 combines with J gene TRBJ1-2, with 9 bases lining up with TRBD1. Germline assignment: CDR1 DFQATT and CDR2 SNEGSKA (reference sequence). The trim removed 3 bases at V and 5 bases at J, leaving 7 bases unmatched. The CDR3 length is 14 residues. Incomplete CDR3 DNA: TGCAGTGCTAGGACCGACAGGGGGGTTTATGGC. Translating gives CSARTDRGVYG. The entire CDR3 protein reads CSARTDRGVYGYTF.

As concerns this clone: Sequencing ends 3 residues short of the CDR3 end; the germline J gene provides the rest. This chain links TRBV28 with TRBJ2-5, with D perhaps matching TRBD1 (5 bases). In germline, CDR1 is MDHEN, CDR2 SYDVKM. This CDR3 comprises 14 residues. Trimming pared 4 bases from V and 3 bases from J, leaving 12 bases between. CDR3 region: CASSSGQGEETQYF. Partial CDR3 DNA: TGTGCCAGCAGTTCTGGACAAGGGGAAGAGACC.

Remarks on this clone: The read ends 3 residues early relative to the CDR3; the germline J gene fills the gap. The V gene is TRBV6-1, the J gene TRBJ1-5; possible D gene TRBD1, 6 bases. Per the germline V gene, CDR1 is MNHNS and CDR2 is SASEGT. The CDR3 has 15 amino acids. The ends were cut back, 2 bases at V and 3 bases at J, with 11 bases in the middle. Incomplete CDR3 DNA: TGTGCCAGCAGTGAAACAGGGAACTACAATCAGCCC. Amino acids: CASSETGNYNQP. The CDR3 reads in full as CASSETGNYNQPQHF.

About this clone itself: The read gets to within 3 residues of the CDR3 end, and the germline J gene fills in the rest. The chain recombines TRBV29-1 with TRBJ2-7; the D gene is possibly TRBD2 (7 bases). Between the trimmed V and J ends, which lost 1 base and 1 base, there was a span of 17 bases. CDR1 is SQVTM and CDR2 is ANQGSEA in the germline V gene. This CDR3 contains 16 residues. CDR3 region: CSVEGTSVGGSYEQYF. The CDR3 DNA, read in part, is TGCAGCGTTGAAGGAACTAGCGTAGGGGGGTCCTACGAG.

Concerning this clone itself: Read coverage stops 3 residues before the CDR3 terminus; the germline J gene supplies the remainder. The chain combines TRBV20-1 with TRBJ2-5; no clear D. The CDR3 sequence is 13 residues long. Germline lookup yields CDR1 DFQATT and CDR2 SNEGSKA (reference sequence). The germline V and J ends were trimmed by 1 base and 4 bases, with 10 bases remaining between them. The CDR3 sequence: CSARVTAAETQYF. The sequenced part of the CDR3 DNA is TGCAGTGCTAGAGTCACAGCCGCAGAGACC.

This clone is medium-sized by frequency. The CDR3 extends 3 residues past the end of the read, so its final part is completed from the germline J gene. The chain employs TRBV5-1 and TRBJ2-5; 7 positions agree with TRBD1. The CDR3 length is 18 residues. The germline V gene has CDR1 SGHRS and CDR2 YFSETQ. V was clipped by 2 bases and J by 2 bases; unmatched bases: 15. CDR3 bases read: TGCGCCAGCAGCTTAGGGCAGGGGGTTGGCATCGGACAAGAGACC. Protein product: CASSLGQGVGIGQET. The entire CDR3 protein reads CASSLGQGVGIGQETQYF.

As to this clone: The read gets to within 3 residues of the CDR3 end, and the germline J gene fills in the rest. The rearrangement joins TRBV20-1 to TRBJ2-1; D call uncertain. The CDR3 covers 17 residues. Trimming removed 6 bases at V and 0 bases at J, with 21 bases between. The germline CDR1 and CDR2 sequences are DFQATT and SNEGSKA (reference sequence). CDR3 DNA, as far as it was read: TGCAGTGCCCAACCCCTACTAAGGCCGAGCTCCTACAATGAG. This codes for CSAQPLLRPSSYNE. The whole CDR3 sequence reads CSAQPLLRPSSYNEQFF.

The CDR3 bases that were read are TGTGCCAGCTCACCAGGACAGGGACGAACAGATACG. It translates to CASSPGQGRTDT. The complete CDR3 sequence is CASSPGQGRTDTQYF. The rearrangement joins TRBV18 to TRBJ2-3, with 8 nucleotides matching TRBD1. The CDR3 end falls 3 residues outside the read, so it is completed with the germline J gene. Germline V gene lookup returns CDR1 KGHSH and CDR2 LQKENI. Unmatched junction bases numbered 4, after V lost 2 bases and J lost 3 bases. This CDR3 is built from 15 residues.

Worth noting for this clone: The CDR3 goes on 3 residues after the read ends, and that part is filled in from the germline J gene. The V gene is TRBV10-3, the J gene TRBJ2-1, with 7 bases identical to TRBD2. Germline V gives CDR1 ENHRY, CDR2 SYGVKD. The CDR3 loop spans 14 amino acids. V trimming: 4 bases; J trimming: 8 bases; junction bases outside the gene matches: 8. CDR3 DNA, as far as it was read: TGTGCCATCAGTGGGGGACTATCGGCCCATGAG. This sequence encodes CAISGGLSAHE. From start to end, the CDR3 is CAISGGLSAHEQFF.

As regards this clone: The read ends 3 residues early relative to the CDR3; the germline J gene fills the gap. The J gene is TRBJ1-1, the V gene TRBV6-2 or TRBV6-3; maybe TRBD1 (6 bases). CDR1 is MNHEY and CDR2 is SVGEGT in the germline V gene. Between the trimmed V and J ends, which lost 4 bases and 4 bases, there was a span of 10 bases. This CDR3 comprises 13 residues. The CDR3 bases that were read are TGTGCCAGCAGTTCCAGGGGTCTCACTGAA. Protein: CASSSRGLTE. The full-length CDR3 reads as CASSSRGLTEAFF.

Worth noting for this clone: The CDR3 goes on 3 residues after the read ends, and that part is filled in from the germline J gene. This chain joins TRBV11-2 and TRBJ2-7; the match to TRBD2 covers 12 bases. Germline V lookup: CDR1 SGHAT, CDR2 FQNNGV. V trimming: 4 bases; J trimming: 2 bases; junction bases outside the gene matches: 3. The CDR3 has 15 residues. The DNA read from the CDR3 is TGTGCCAGCAGCTCCCTAGCGGGAGGGCCCTACGAG. It yields the protein CASSSLAGGPYE. The CDR3, in full, reads CASSSLAGGPYEQYF.

Concerning this clone itself: The read ends 3 residues shy of where the CDR3 ends; the end is completed using the germline J gene. The chain has TRBV4-2 and TRBJ1-4, with D possibly being TRBD1 (5 bases). This CDR3 is built from 13 residues. Trimming shortened V by 3 bases and J by 7 bases, and 9 bases separated the two germline ends. Germline assignment: CDR1 LGHNA and CDR2 YNFKEQ. CDR3 residues: CASSHERGEKLFF. The covered CDR3 bases are TGTGCCAGCAGCCACGAAAGGGGTGAAAAA.

Comment on this clone: Sequencing ends 3 residues short of the CDR3 end; the germline J gene provides the rest. The chain has TRBV24-1 and TRBJ2-1, with 8 bases identical to TRBD1. The CDR3 has 14 residues. The J segment lost 7 bases and the V segment lost 1 base, leaving 2 bases of the junction unmatched. Germline assignment: CDR1 KGHDR and CDR2 SFDVKD. The CDR3 protein is CATSDLGDRNEQFF. CDR3 bases read: TGTGCCACCAGTGATTTAGGGGACAGGAATGAG.

Worth noting for this clone: The sequence runs out 3 residues before the end of the CDR3; the remainder is reconstructed from the germline J gene. This chain connects TRBV27 to TRBJ2-7; D is ambiguous. Germline lookup yields CDR1 MNHEY and CDR2 SMNVEV (reference sequence). The CDR3 contains 13 residues. V dropped 2 bases and J dropped 3 bases, with 8 bases sitting between them. Incomplete CDR3 DNA: TGTGCCAGCAGTTTAAGGCCATACTACGAG. The encoded protein is CASSLRPYYE. The full CDR3 is CASSLRPYYEQYF.

For this clone: The read halts 3 residues ahead of the CDR3 end, with the missing end drawn from the germline J gene. V and J are TRBV18 and TRBJ1-1; 9 bases are shared with TRBD1. From germline, CDR1 is KGHSH and CDR2 LQKENI. This CDR3 is built from 15 residues. Partial CDR3 DNA: TGTGCCAGCTCACCTCCATCTAGTCCGGGACAGGGA. Its translation is CASSPPSSPGQG. The complete CDR3 protein is CASSPPSSPGQGAFF.

The sequenced CDR3 bases are TGTGCCAGCTCACCCCTAGACAGGGGGCTTTACAATGAG. This encodes CASSPLDRGLYNE. In full, the CDR3 reads CASSPLDRGLYNEQFF. V gene TRBV18 combines with J gene TRBJ2-1, with 10 bases matching TRBD1. The CDR3 end lies 3 residues beyond the end of the read and is filled in from the germline J gene. With V trimmed by 3 bases and J by 4 bases, 6 bases remained unmatched. This CDR3 region has 16 residues. Germline assignment: CDR1 KGHSH and CDR2 LQKENI.

As concerns this clone: The missing CDR3 end, 3 residues past where the read stops, is filled in from the germline J gene. Other DNA sequences in the sample encode the same CDR3. This sequence joins TRBV20-1 and TRBJ1-5, with D possibly being TRBD1 (5 bases). This CDR3 contains 12 residues. Germline V CDR1 and CDR2: DFQATT, SNEGSKA (reference sequence). Trimming shortened V by 0 bases and J by 9 bases, and 9 bases separated the two germline ends. The CDR3 DNA, read in part, is TGCAGTGCTAGAGACCAGGGTTTGCCC. Translating it yields CSARDQGLP. The whole CDR3 reads CSARDQGLPQHF.

Concerning this clone itself: The read stops 3 residues short of the end of the CDR3; the missing end is completed from the germline J gene. The V gene is TRBV5-4, the J gene TRBJ2-3; 7 bases line up with TRBD1. V lost 4 bases, J lost 6 bases, and 5 bases stayed unmatched. The CDR3 runs to 13 residues. Germline loops: CDR1 SGHNT, CDR2 YYREEE (reference sequence). The CDR3 DNA, read in part, is TGTGCCAGCAGCACCAGGGGGTCGGATACG. Amino acid sequence: CASSTRGSDT. The entire CDR3 reads CASSTRGSDTQYF.

As to this clone: From the germline J gene comes the end of the CDR3, since the read stops 3 residues before it. V usage is TRBV18 and J usage is TRBJ2-3; 9 bases match TRBD2. The germline V gene has CDR1 KGHSH and CDR2 LQKENI. This CDR3 is 17 amino acids long. V was pared by 3 bases and J by 0 bases, with 7 bases of the junction left unmatched. CDR3 amino acids: CASSPGLATFSTDTQYF. The sequenced part of the CDR3 DNA is TGTGCCAGCTCACCTGGACTAGCGACCTTCAGCACAGATACG.

Details on this clone: The sequenced fragment ends 3 residues before the CDR3 boundary, so the rest is inferred from the germline J gene. The V and J genes are TRBV19 and TRBJ1-1, with D hard to call. The germline CDR1 and CDR2 sequences are LNHDA and SQIVND (reference sequence). Trimming shortened V by 2 bases and J by 5 bases, and 9 bases separated the two germline ends. The CDR3 sequence is 13 residues long. The CDR3 DNA, read in part, is TGTGCCAGTAGTATATCACCCCAGACTGAA. Its protein is CASSISPQTE. The complete CDR3 protein is CASSISPQTEAFF.

About this clone: The missing CDR3 end, 3 residues past where the read stops, is filled in from the germline J gene. The V call is TRBV19, the J call TRBJ1-2; D remains unclear. Germline V gene sequence: CDR1 LNHDA, CDR2 SQIVND (reference sequence). The CDR3 has 11 amino acids. Incomplete CDR3 DNA: TGTGCCAGTACAGGATCGGAAGGC. It translates to CASTGSEG. From start to end, the CDR3 is CASTGSEGYTF.

In the case of this clone: The observed sequence ends 3 residues before the CDR3 terminus, with the missing tail filled in from the germline J gene. This chain links TRBV10-3 with TRBJ2-3, with D possibly being TRBD2 (6 bases). Trimming pared 5 bases from V and 2 bases from J, leaving 14 bases between. The CDR3 is made up of 15 amino acids. The germline gives CDR1 ENHRY, CDR2 SYGVKD. The part of the CDR3 DNA that was read is TGTGCCATCAGTCCCGGGACTGGGGACACAGATACG. This codes for CAISPGTGDTDT. The CDR3 as a whole reads CAISPGTGDTDTQYF.

The CDR3 DNA, read in part, is TGCGCCAGCCGAACTATCATACGCGAGACC. This gives the protein CASRTIIRET. The full CDR3 sequence reads CASRTIIRETQYF. This chain uses TRBV5-1 with TRBJ2-5; D not certain. The read falls 3 residues short of the CDR3 end, and the missing part is taken from the germline J gene. Germline CDR1 reads SGHRS; CDR2 reads YFSETQ. The V end was cut by 7 bases, the J end by 5 bases, with 15 bases between. The CDR3 has 13 residues.

Concerning this clone: Read data end 3 residues before the CDR3 end; the end is taken from the germline J gene. This chain uses TRBV20-1 with TRBJ2-7; 7 positions match TRBD1. Germline CDR1 reads DFQATT; CDR2 reads SNEGSKA (reference sequence). The length of the CDR3 is 13 residues. The junction had 6 bases not matched to a gene; V was cut back by 5 bases and J by 2 bases. The CDR3 sequence: CSALNQGAYEQYF. CDR3 DNA, as far as it was read: TGCAGTGCTCTGAACCAGGGGGCCTACGAG.

This clone is deemed medium-sized by its frequency. Read sequence stops 3 residues before the CDR3 end, and the germline J gene provides the missing end. V is TRBV5-1 and J is TRBJ2-3; 12 bases align to TRBD2. Germline lookup yields CDR1 SGHRS and CDR2 YFSETQ. This CDR3 is built from 21 residues. V lost 1 base and J lost 0; bases outside the gene matches: 15. The DNA read from the CDR3 is TGCGCCAGCAGCTTGAGAGCGGCTAGCGGGAGGGCCGGGTACAGCACAGATACG. Its protein product is CASSLRAASGRAGYSTDT. The full CDR3 protein reads CASSLRAASGRAGYSTDTQYF.

Partial CDR3 DNA: TGCAGCGTTAATCCTCTGGCCGACTCTGGAAACACC. Its protein is CSVNPLADSGNT. The complete CDR3 sequence is CSVNPLADSGNTIYF. V gene TRBV29-1 combines with J gene TRBJ1-3; D is unresolved. The sequenced fragment ends 3 residues before the CDR3 boundary, so the rest is inferred from the germline J gene. Germline CDR1 and CDR2: SQVTM and ANQGSEA. This CDR3 contains 15 residues. Trimming cost V 5 bases and J 0 bases, with 14 bases left between them.

About this clone itself: The read is 3 residues too short to cover the CDR3 end, so that end is filled in from the germline J gene. V is TRBV29-1 and J is TRBJ2-2, with D uncertain. This CDR3 is 13 amino acids long. Trimming cost V 6 bases and J 3 bases, with 11 bases left between them. In germline, CDR1 is SQVTM, CDR2 ANQGSEA. CDR3 DNA, as far as it was read: TGCAGCGTCCAAGCGAGCGACACCGGGGAG. It codes for CSVQASDTGE. The CDR3 in its entirety is CSVQASDTGELFF.

On this clone itself: The CDR3 is cut off 3 residues early in the read; its end comes from the germline J gene. This chain joins TRBV10-3 and TRBJ2-7, with 11 nucleotides matching TRBD2. Germline values: CDR1 ENHRY, CDR2 SYGVKD. The ends lost 6 bases at V and 3 bases at J; junction bases unmatched: 7. The CDR3 contains 15 residues. The CDR3: CAIRETSGSYYEQYF. The sequenced part of the CDR3 DNA is TGTGCCATCAGGGAAACTAGCGGGAGTTACTACGAG.